A selection of T cell receptor beta chains follows, all from one sample in a study of blood T cells in healthy people across ages. MiXCR was run by TCRdb on the 5' RACE reads, yielding one entry per CDR3 protein. The sample records 760,000 or so distinct CDR3 sequences, roughly 25% being singletons. These data were likewise used in another study, on T cells of mothers and their children.

The source material was blood. These receptors were obtained from a boy between 10 and 17 years old in good health. Both conserved end residues are part of each CDR3. The order of the fields is clone size, V gene, J gene, D gene, CDR3 protein, CDR3 DNA. D genes are given only for firm matches. Only part of the rows carry a size: once, few, many, or a class if the clone is expanded.

abundance: .
v_gene: TRBV13
j_gene: TRBJ2-7
d_gene: .
CDR3aa: CASSFSRVVIDEQYF
CDR3nt: TGTGCCAGCAGCTTTTCCAGGGTGGTAATAGACGAGCAGTACTTC

abundance: few
v_gene: TRBV4-2
j_gene: TRBJ2-1
d_gene: .
CDR3aa: CASSQDLVAVYNEQFF
CDR3nt: TGTGCCAGCAGCCAAGATCTCGTAGCGGTCTACAATGAGCAGTTCTTC

abundance: .
v_gene: TRBV29-1
j_gene: TRBJ1-2
d_gene: .
CDR3aa: CSVEDPPGPTYGYTF
CDR3nt: TGCAGCGTCGAAGACCCACCGGGTCCTACCTATGGCTACACCTTC

abundance: many
v_gene: TRBV12-3/TRBV12-4
j_gene: TRBJ1-1
d_gene: TRBD1
CDR3aa: CASSSAGGTEAFF
CDR3nt: TGTGCCAGCAGTTCCGCAGGGGGCACTGAAGCTTTCTTT

abundance: few
v_gene: TRBV25-1
j_gene: TRBJ2-2
d_gene: .
CDR3aa: CASSDHGQLNTGELFF
CDR3nt: TGTGCCAGCAGTGATCATGGACAATTGAACACCGGGGAGCTGTTTTTT

abundance: few
v_gene: TRBV12-3/TRBV12-4
j_gene: TRBJ2-2
d_gene: .
CDR3aa: CASSLGVRGDLFF
CDR3nt: TGTGCCAGCAGTTTAGGGGTTCGCGGGGATCTGTTTTTT

abundance: .
v_gene: TRBV29-1
j_gene: TRBJ2-3
d_gene: .
CDR3aa: CSGAGAVDTQYF
CDR3nt: TGCAGCGGCGCAGGGGCGGTGGATACGCAGTATTTT

abundance: .
v_gene: TRBV10-3
j_gene: TRBJ2-3
d_gene: TRBD1
CDR3aa: CAIWDRLADTQYF
CDR3nt: TGTGCCATATGGGACAGACTCGCAGATACGCAGTATTTT

abundance: .
v_gene: TRBV13
j_gene: TRBJ2-5
d_gene: .
CDR3aa: CTSSLYGTDEQYF
CDR3nt: TGTACCAGCAGCTTGTACGGGACGGATGAGCAGTACTTC

abundance: few
v_gene: TRBV5-1
j_gene: TRBJ2-1
d_gene: TRBD1
CDR3aa: CASSLVSSGQGFNEQFF
CDR3nt: TGCGCCAGCAGCTTGGTGTCATCCGGACAGGGCTTCAATGAGCAGTTCTTC

abundance: many
v_gene: TRBV28
j_gene: TRBJ2-3
d_gene: .
CDR3aa: CASSRQNAQYF
CDR3nt: TGTGCCAGCAGTAGACAGAATGCGCAGTATTTT

abundance: few
v_gene: TRBV20-1
j_gene: TRBJ2-5
d_gene: .
CDR3aa: CSARDLEGSGTQYF
CDR3nt: TGCAGTGCTAGAGATCTCGAGGGGTCGGGGACCCAGTACTTC

abundance: .
v_gene: TRBV7-9
j_gene: TRBJ2-3
d_gene: TRBD2
CDR3aa: CASSATSGGATDTQYF
CDR3nt: TGTGCCAGCAGCGCCACTAGCGGGGGGGCCACAGATACGCAGTATTTT

abundance: few
v_gene: TRBV7-2
j_gene: TRBJ1-2
d_gene: .
CDR3aa: CASSQGTPYGYTF
CDR3nt: TGTGCCAGCAGCCAAGGGACGCCCTATGGCTACACCTTC

abundance: few
v_gene: TRBV19
j_gene: TRBJ1-2
d_gene: TRBD1
CDR3aa: CASSIDLGGGDGYTF
CDR3nt: TGTGCCAGTAGTATAGATCTGGGAGGGGGCGATGGCTACACCTTC

abundance: .
v_gene: TRBV18
j_gene: TRBJ1-1
d_gene: .
CDR3aa: CASSPRGQDTEAFF
CDR3nt: TGTGCCAGCTCACCCAGAGGCCAGGACACTGAAGCTTTCTTT

abundance: .
v_gene: TRBV5-1
j_gene: TRBJ2-6
d_gene: .
CDR3aa: CASSWQGSGANVLTF
CDR3nt: TGCGCCAGCAGCTGGCAAGGCTCTGGGGCCAACGTCCTGACTTTC

abundance: .
v_gene: TRBV19
j_gene: TRBJ1-4
d_gene: .
CDR3aa: CASSAQGHTTNEKLFF
CDR3nt: TGTGCCAGTAGTGCGCAGGGCCATACAACTAATGAAAAACTGTTTTTT

abundance: few
v_gene: TRBV20-1
j_gene: TRBJ2-1
d_gene: TRBD2
CDR3aa: CSARERGASYNEQFF
CDR3nt: TGCAGTGCTAGAGAGCGGGGGGCCTCATACAATGAGCAGTTCTTC

abundance: .
v_gene: TRBV20-1
j_gene: TRBJ2-1
d_gene: TRBD2
CDR3aa: CSARGPGLGIKEQFF
CDR3nt: TGCAGTGCTAGGGGACCGGGACTAGGAATCAAGGAGCAGTTCTTC

abundance: .
v_gene: TRBV27
j_gene: TRBJ2-3
d_gene: .
CDR3aa: CASSPDRDTQYF
CDR3nt: TGTGCCAGCAGTCCCGACCGGGATACGCAGTATTTT

abundance: few
v_gene: TRBV12-3/TRBV12-4
j_gene: TRBJ2-5
d_gene: TRBD1
CDR3aa: CASSGAGGQETQYF
CDR3nt: TGTGCCAGCAGTGGCGCAGGGGGCCAAGAGACCCAGTACTTC

abundance: few
v_gene: TRBV28
j_gene: TRBJ2-7
d_gene: .
CDR3aa: CASSLPPQQYF
CDR3nt: TGTGCCAGCAGTTTACCCCCGCAGCAGTACTTC

abundance: .
v_gene: TRBV12-3/TRBV12-4
j_gene: TRBJ2-7
d_gene: .
CDR3aa: CASSSGVVGGPSYEQYF
CDR3nt: TGTGCCAGCAGTTCGGGGGTTGTGGGGGGCCCCTCCTACGAGCAGTACTTC

abundance: .
v_gene: TRBV6-5
j_gene: TRBJ1-2
d_gene: TRBD1
CDR3aa: CASSYSTGVGYTF
CDR3nt: TGTGCCAGCAGTTACTCGACAGGGGTCGGCTACACCTTC

abundance: few
v_gene: TRBV15
j_gene: TRBJ2-3
d_gene: .
CDR3aa: CATSIPGGFDTDTQYF
CDR3nt: TGTGCCACCAGCATCCCCGGGGGTTTTGACACAGATACGCAGTATTTT

abundance: few
v_gene: TRBV29-1
j_gene: TRBJ1-2
d_gene: TRBD1
CDR3aa: CSSPGQGDGYTF
CDR3nt: TGCAGCAGTCCGGGACAGGGGGATGGCTACACCTTC

abundance: few
v_gene: TRBV7-3
j_gene: TRBJ2-1
d_gene: .
CDR3aa: CASSLSGPRSYNEQFF
CDR3nt: TGTGCCAGCAGCCTAAGCGGGCCCCGCTCCTACAATGAGCAGTTCTTC

abundance: few
v_gene: TRBV3-1
j_gene: TRBJ2-5
d_gene: TRBD2
CDR3aa: CASSQAGGETQYF
CDR3nt: TGTGCCAGCAGCCAAGCCGGGGGGGAGACCCAGTACTTC

abundance: .
v_gene: TRBV29-1
j_gene: TRBJ2-1
d_gene: .
CDR3aa: CSVEGRVAEQFF
CDR3nt: TGCAGCGTTGAAGGCAGGGTGGCTGAGCAGTTCTTC

abundance: few
v_gene: TRBV7-8
j_gene: TRBJ1-5
d_gene: .
CDR3aa: CASSPGGQYRQPQHF
CDR3nt: TGTGCCAGCAGCCCTGGCGGGCAGTACCGTCAGCCCCAGCATTTT

abundance: .
v_gene: TRBV5-4
j_gene: TRBJ1-2
d_gene: TRBD1
CDR3aa: CASSTDRGQIGYTF
CDR3nt: TGTGCCAGCAGCACCGACAGGGGCCAAATAGGCTACACCTTC

abundance: .
v_gene: TRBV11-2
j_gene: TRBJ2-1
d_gene: TRBD2
CDR3aa: CASSPRLKLRGGINEQFF
CDR3nt: TGTGCCAGCAGCCCGCGTCTGAAGTTGCGGGGGGGCATCAATGAGCAGTTCTTC

abundance: few
v_gene: TRBV29-1
j_gene: TRBJ2-5
d_gene: .
CDR3aa: CSVEWERRRETQYF
CDR3nt: TGCAGCGTTGAATGGGAACGAAGGCGGGAGACCCAGTACTTC

abundance: few
v_gene: TRBV12-3/TRBV12-4
j_gene: TRBJ2-7
d_gene: TRBD1
CDR3aa: CASKPGTGVYEQYF
CDR3nt: TGTGCCAGCAAACCCGGGACAGGGGTATACGAGCAGTACTTC